These 13 T cell receptor beta chains were all obtained from the same sample, sequenced in a study of type 1 regulatory T cells. MiXCR was run by TCRdb on the reads, yielding one entry per CDR3 protein. The sample records roughly 20,000 distinct CDR3 sequences, roughly 10% being singletons. The specimen sequenced was CD4+ T cells, either the whole sample or a sorted fraction (not recorded which). Receptors were obtained from a human donor in good health.

This clonotype was observed many times. The chain couples TRBV11-2 to TRBJ2-2, with TRBD2 matching over 7 bases. V lost 6 bases, J lost 2 bases, and 6 bases stayed unmatched. This CDR3 spans 15 amino acids. The germline V gene has CDR1 SGHAT and CDR2 FQNNGV. CDR3 nucleotide sequence: TGTGCCAGCAGTAAGGGACTACCAAACACCGGGGAGCTGTTTTTT. Encoded protein: CASSKGLPNTGELFF.

This clonotype was found many times. J is TRBJ2-2 and V is TRBV6-6; D possibly uses TRBD1 or TRBD2 (7 bases each). This CDR3 contains 16 residues. Germline CDR1 MNHNY, CDR2 SVGAGI (reference sequence). The ends were cut back, 8 bases at V and 5 bases at J, with 21 bases in the middle. The CDR3 region has the DNA TGTGCCAGCGACGGAGGGAGGGCAGGGGGAACCGGGGAGCTGTTTTTT. Protein product: CASDGGRAGGTGELFF.

This clonotype is deemed medium-sized (0.01 to 0.1%). The genes are TRBV6-1 and TRBJ1-2; D unresolved. The CDR3 runs 14 residues. Trimming removed 6 bases at V and 0 bases at J, with 11 bases between. In germline, CDR1 is MNHNS, CDR2 SASEGT. The CDR3: CASSRTDTNYGYTF. The CDR3 DNA follows: TGTGCCAGCAGCAGGACCGATACTAACTATGGCTACACCTTC.

This clonotype was found a few times. The chain joins TRBV24-1 to TRBJ2-3; 7 bases match TRBD2. CDR1 is KGHDR, CDR2 SFDVKD, per germline. J gave up 2 bases and V 1 base, and 5 bases lay outside the gene matches. The CDR3 runs 16 residues. DNA of the CDR3: TGTGCCACCAGTGATTTTGGTAGCGGGCCCACAGATACGCAGTATTTT. Translation gives CATSDFGSGPTDTQYF.

In its sample, this clonotype was seen many times. The J gene is TRBJ2-5, the V gene TRBV29-1, with a weak D call TRBD1 (5 bases). Between the trimmed V and J ends, which lost 7 bases and 7 bases, there was a span of 19 bases. The CDR3 extends over 13 amino acids. CDR1 is SQVTM and CDR2 is ANQGSEA in the germline V gene. The CDR3 coding sequence is TGCAGCGCAGAGACAGCGCTGAAGGGGACCCAGTACTTC. It yields the protein CSAETALKGTQYF.

This clonotype was counted many times. The rearrangement joins TRBV12-3 or TRBV12-4 to TRBJ1-5; D is unresolved. Deletions cut 0 bases from V and 5 bases from J, with 5 bases between. CDR3 length equals 13 residues. In DNA, the CDR3 is TGTGCCAGCAGTTTAGCCAGTGATCAGCCCCAGCATTTT. Translated, it gives CASSLASDQPQHF.

This clonotype was seen a handful of times. This clone may be a read error of a much larger clone one base away. The genes are TRBV7-8 and TRBJ1-5; no definite D call. Germline-derived CDR1 and CDR2 are SGHVS and FQNEAQ. CDR3 length equals 15 residues. CDR3 bases: TGTGCCAACAGCTTAGTAAAGGGAGGAGGTCAGCCCCAGCATTTT. Its protein product is CANSLVKGGGQPQHF.

This clonotype came up a few times. The chain links TRBV6-6 to TRBJ2-1; 12 bases map to TRBD2. The CDR3 is 15 residues long. CDR1 is MNHNY, CDR2 SVGAGI, per germline (reference sequence). After removal of 6 bases from V and 7 bases from J, the junction contained 7 bases not matched to a gene. In DNA form, the CDR3 reads TGTGCCAGCAGCCCGAGGACTAGCGGGACTAATGAGCAGTTCTTC. This sequence encodes CASSPRTSGTNEQFF.

The V call is TRBV9, the J call TRBJ2-7, with 7 bases that match TRBD1. J gave up 2 bases and V 2 bases, and 10 bases lay outside the gene matches. Germline CDR1 is SGDLS and CDR2 is YYNGEE. The CDR3 is 16 amino acids. In nucleotides, the CDR3 is TGTGCCAGCAGCGTCGCCCCCGGGACAGATACCTACGAGCAGTACTTC. It yields the protein CASSVAPGTDTYEQYF.

This clonotype turned up a few times. The J gene is TRBJ2-3, the V gene TRBV5-1, with a tentative D call TRBD1 (6 bases). CDR3 size: 14 residues. V lost 4 bases to trimming and J lost 2 bases, with 11 bases between them. Germline V gene sequence: CDR1 SGHRS, CDR2 YFSETQ. Here the CDR3 DNA reads TGCGCCAGCAGCCCCTGGACAGCCACAGATACGCAGTATTTT. Its protein product is CASSPWTATDTQYF.

In this sample, this clonotype turned up many times. CDR3 in DNA: TGTGCCAGCTCATTACCTCCCTACGAGCAGTACTTC. It yields the protein CASSLPPYEQYF. The chain is built from TRBV18 and TRBJ2-7; the D is unclear. CDR1 is KGHSH, CDR2 LQKENI, per germline. This CDR3 has 12 amino acids. The ends were cut back, 5 bases at V and 2 bases at J, with 7 bases in the middle.

This clonotype was detected only a few times. This chain joins TRBV20-1 and TRBJ2-1, with 11 nucleotides matching TRBD2. V was clipped by 6 bases and J by 10 bases; unmatched bases: 11. The CDR3 runs 14 residues. CDR1 is DFQATT, CDR2 SNEGSKA, per germline (reference sequence). The CDR3, as DNA: TGCAGTGCCAGGGGGACTAGCGGATGGGGGGAGCAGTTCTTC. Amino acids: CSARGTSGWGEQFF.

The rearrangement joins TRBV29-1 to TRBJ2-1; 11 bases line up with TRBD2. J was trimmed by 5 bases and V by 7 bases; bases with no gene match: 7. The CDR3 runs to 14 residues. Germline V lookup: CDR1 SQVTM, CDR2 ANQGSEA. CDR3 protein: CSALGLAGHNEQFF. The CDR3 DNA sequence: TGCAGCGCTCTCGGACTAGCGGGCCACAATGAGCAGTTCTTC.